This T cell receptor beta chain was sequenced in a study of blood T cell repertoires in COVID-19. On the study more broadly: Specimens from acute and convalescent COVID-19 originated in the United States, Italy and Spain. Sample material is recorded as cDNA or gDNA derived from T cells, B-cell-depleted T cells, or PBMCs.

The CDR3 sequence is 12 residues long. V was clipped by 6 bases and J by 6 bases, with 11 bases between them. The data were produced by immunoSEQ multiplex PCR, yet TCRdb's version contains in-frame clones alone and is incomplete. This sample has around 100,000 clones, with approximately 91% found just once. This sequence joins TRBV12-3 or TRBV12-4 and TRBJ1-2, with D unclear. The receptor's source is a man aged 50 or older with active COVID-19. Sequencing used peripheral blood. CDR3 sequence reads: CASSRDRDGYTF. In nucleotides, the CDR3 is TGTGCCAGCAGCCGCGACCGGGATGGCTACACCTTC.